This T cell receptor beta chain emerged from a study of CD8 T cells in Susac syndrome. Reverse transcription of roughly 0.45 to 1 ug RNA was performed with random hexamers. A single record per CDR3 protein comes from TCRdb applying MiXCR to the immunoSEQ multiplex PCR reads. The sample contains more than 150,000 distinct CDR3 sequences, over 85% of which appear only once. The germline gives CDR1 MNHEY, CDR2 SVGAGI. Trimming cost V 5 bases and J 1 base, with 15 bases left between them. The CDR3 is 15 residues long. The TCR comes from a human donor in good health. The rearrangement uses TRBV6-5 and TRBJ2-7; D could derive from TRBD1 or TRBD2 (5 bases each). Sequencing input: CD4+ T cells from PBMCs. CDR3 nucleotides: TGTGCCAGCAGTAGGGACGGCTTGCTTTCCTACGAGCAGTACTTC. Encoded protein: CASSRDGLLSYEQYF.